This record concerns one T cell receptor beta chain sequence. Its antigen is unidentified. The sample originates from a study of cytomegalovirus exposure and HLA in healthy donors. The wider study: Among the roughly 370 genotyped donors, 81% were placed in the Caucasian-associated ancestry cluster.

In germline, CDR1 is MNHEY, CDR2 SVGAGI. The J segment lost 5 bases and the V segment lost 6 bases, leaving 4 bases of the junction unmatched. CDR3 length: 14 amino acids. Study results and limitations: Later analysis demonstrated an association between a missense DCLRE1C variant and TCR beta V- and J-gene trimming. Rare TCR sequences dominated, though some public TCRs recurred in many donors.

PCR primers comprised 60 Vbeta and 13 Jbeta primers. TCRdb's table, derived via immunoSEQ multiplex PCR, lists solely in-frame clones and lacks some. The data hold roughly 200,000 clones, with about 70% observed a single time. This clonotype originated in a man aged 35 to 55 in good health and CMV-seropositive. The sequenced material came from PBMCs. The chain is built from TRBV6-5 and TRBJ2-3; 11 nucleotides match TRBD2. This CDR3 is CASRVAGGLDTQYF. As DNA, the CDR3 is TGTGCCAGCAGGGTAGCGGGGGGGCTAGATACGCAGTATTTT.